This is a list of T cell receptor beta chains from one sample in a study of molecular identifiers for immune sequencing clone quantification. TCRdb used MiXCR to reprocess the PCR reads, holding one entry per CDR3 protein. The table lists fewer than 350,000 distinct CDR3 sequences, roughly 24% of them singletons. The sample was naive CD8+ T cells from blood, with Jurkat cell RNA spiked in. These receptors came from a human donor in good health. Some libraries in this study had Jurkat cell RNA spiked in. Both conserved end residues are part of each CDR3. A D gene is named only where the DNA matches it firmly. Only part of the rows carry a size: once, few, many, or a class if the clone is expanded.

once | TRBJ1-1 | NA | TRBV12-3/TRBV12-4 | CATRNAEAFF | TGTGCCACTCGTAACGCTGAAGCTTTCTTT
NA | TRBJ2-1 | NA | TRBV24-1 | CATSGGSYNEQFF | TGTGCCACCAGCGGGGGCTCCTACAATGAGCAGTTCTTC
many | TRBJ2-3 | TRBD2 | TRBV20-1 | CSARVASGGTDTQYF | TGCAGTGCTAGAGTCGCGAGCGGGGGAACAGATACGCAGTATTTT
NA | TRBJ1-1 | NA | TRBV7-9 | CASSFSDRLVTEAFF | TGTGCCAGCAGCTTCTCCGATAGACTAGTCACTGAAGCTTTCTTT
many | TRBJ1-3 | NA | TRBV29-1 | CSVEVTGPGNTIYF | TGCAGCGTTGAAGTCACCGGACCGGGAAACACCATATATTTT
NA | TRBJ2-2 | TRBD2 | TRBV20-1 | CSARDESGSPGELFF | TGCAGTGCTAGAGACGAAAGCGGGAGTCCCGGGGAGCTGTTTTTT
NA | TRBJ2-3 | TRBD2 | TRBV20-1 | CSAATGTSGRGPTDTQYF | TGCAGTGCCGCAACCGGGACTAGCGGGAGGGGCCCAACAGATACGCAGTATTTT
many | TRBJ1-4 | NA | TRBV5-6 | CASSLGLDIEKLFF | TGTGCCAGCAGCTTGGGGCTCGACATCGAAAAACTGTTTTTT
many | TRBJ1-4 | NA | TRBV7-9 | CASSFSGNEKLFF | TGTGCCAGCAGCTTTTCAGGGAACGAAAAACTGTTTTTT
NA | TRBJ2-3 | TRBD1 | TRBV11-2 | CASSSAGTDLDTQYF | TGTGCCAGCAGCTCAGCCGGGACAGACTTAGATACGCAGTATTTT
many | TRBJ2-7 | TRBD2 | TRBV5-4 | CASSYLAGSTYEQYF | TGTGCCAGCAGCTATTTAGCGGGATCTACCTACGAGCAGTACTTC
many | TRBJ2-1 | NA | TRBV12-3/TRBV12-4 | CASSLYLQGYEQFF | TGTGCCAGCAGTTTATACCTCCAGGGGTATGAGCAGTTCTTC
few | TRBJ2-7 | TRBD2 | TRBV6-2/TRBV6-3 | CASSRGTSGRNPYEQYF | TGTGCCAGCAGTCGAGGGACTAGCGGGAGGAATCCATACGAGCAGTACTTC
NA | TRBJ1-2 | NA | TRBV16 | CASSQSREGGNCGYTF | TGTGCCAGCAGCCAATCAAGGGAGGGAGGCAACTGTGGCTACACCTTC
NA | TRBJ2-6 | TRBD2 | TRBV12-3/TRBV12-4 | CASSSRGLAGGLFSGANVLTF | TGTGCCAGCAGTTCTCGCGGACTAGCGGGGGGCCTTTTCTCTGGGGCCAACGTCCTGACTTTC
few | TRBJ2-3 | NA | TRBV14 | CASSQRPGDGTDTQYF | TGTGCCAGCAGCCAGAGACCGGGAGATGGCACAGATACGCAGTATTTT
few | TRBJ1-1 | NA | TRBV28 | CASSMGTEAFF | TGTGCCAGCAGCATGGGGACTGAAGCTTTCTTT
few | TRBJ2-7 | NA | TRBV27 | CASSSLVSGYEQYF | TGTGCCAGCAGTAGTTTGGTTTCGGGCTACGAGCAGTACTTC
few | TRBJ2-1 | TRBD2 | TRBV4-3 | CASSQDRTSGNYNEQFF | TGCGCCAGCAGCCAAGATCGGACTAGCGGAAACTACAATGAGCAGTTCTTC
many | TRBJ2-5 | TRBD1 | TRBV5-6 | CASSPLDRGEETQYF | TGTGCCAGCAGCCCGCTCGACAGGGGGGAAGAGACCCAGTACTTC
NA | TRBJ1-1 | NA | TRBV6-2/TRBV6-3 | CATNPSGVVNTEAFF | TGTGCCACCAACCCCTCAGGAGTAGTGAACACTGAAGCTTTCTTT
NA | TRBJ1-1 | NA | TRBV27 | CASSFRKPGPFTEAFF | TGTGCCAGCAGTTTTCGAAAACCTGGGCCGTTCACTGAAGCTTTCTTT
NA | TRBJ2-7 | TRBD1 | TRBV5-4 | CASRPGQDYEQYF | TGTGCCAGCAGGCCGGGACAGGACTACGAGCAGTACTTC
many | TRBJ2-3 | NA | TRBV24-1 | CATSDLATDTQYF | TGTGCCACCAGTGACCTAGCGACAGATACGCAGTATTTT
many | TRBJ2-5 | NA | TRBV6-5 | CASSYSTGLEETQYF | TGTGCCAGCAGTTACTCGACTGGGCTGGAAGAGACCCAGTACTTC
few | TRBJ1-2 | NA | TRBV19 | CASSIALGGYGYGYTF | TGTGCCAGTAGTATAGCCCTAGGGGGGTACGGCTATGGCTACACCTTC
many | TRBJ2-4 | NA | TRBV7-9 | CASSSSGHIQYF | TGTGCCAGCAGCTCCTCCGGGCACATTCAGTACTTC
many | TRBJ2-3 | NA | TRBV9 | CASSSTDPSWADTQYF | TGTGCCAGCAGCTCTACCGACCCTAGCTGGGCAGATACGCAGTATTTT
many | TRBJ2-7 | TRBD1 | TRBV7-9 | CASRPGTDSYEQYF | TGTGCCAGCAGGCCCGGGACAGACTCCTACGAGCAGTACTTC
NA | TRBJ2-1 | NA | TRBV27 | CASSLGVQQEQFF | TGTGCCAGCAGTTTAGGGGTCCAGCAAGAGCAGTTCTTC
NA | TRBJ2-5 | NA | TRBV7-9 | CASSIPTASQETQYF | TGTGCCAGTTCCATCCCTACAGCGAGCCAAGAGACCCAGTACTTC
once | TRBJ1-1 | NA | TRBV2 | CASRNDENTEAFF | TGTGCCAGCAGAAATGACGAAAACACTGAAGCTTTCTTT
NA | TRBJ2-5 | NA | TRBV12-3/TRBV12-4 | CASSFFWGETQYF | TGTGCCAGCAGTTTTTTCTGGGGGGAGACCCAGTACTTC
many | TRBJ2-3 | NA | TRBV7-9 | CASSLAGEDTQYF | TGTGCCAGCAGCTTAGCGGGTGAAGATACGCAGTATTTT
NA | TRBJ2-5 | NA | TRBV13 | CASSEAGFGTQYF | TGTGCCAGCAGCGAGGCAGGGTTCGGGACCCAGTACTTC
NA | TRBJ2-3 | NA | TRBV7-2 | CASSLVGGRSTDTQYF | TGTGCCAGCAGCTTAGTAGGGGGTCGGAGCACAGATACACAGTATTTT
many | TRBJ2-7 | NA | TRBV29-1 | CSVATAYEQYF | TGCAGCGTTGCGACAGCCTACGAGCAGTACTTC
many | TRBJ2-3 | NA | TRBV2 | CASSESVGQGTDTQYF | TGTGCCAGCAGTGAATCGGTCGGCCAGGGCACAGATACGCAGTATTTT
few | TRBJ1-5 | NA | TRBV4-1 | CASSQDRGTLFQPQHF | TGCGCCAGCAGCCAAGATCGGGGGACACTCTTCCAGCCCCAGCATTTT
few | TRBJ2-7 | NA | TRBV20-1 | CSARDRGDLYEQYF | TGCAGTGCTAGAGATCGAGGGGATCTCTACGAGCAGTACTTC
few | TRBJ1-6 | TRBD1 | TRBV9 | CASSAGQANSPLHF | TGTGCCAGCAGCGCCGGACAGGCGAATTCACCCCTCCACTTT
NA | TRBJ2-3 | NA | TRBV12-3/TRBV12-4 | CASSLATSVSDTQYF | TGTGCCAGCAGTTTAGCAACTTCAGTAAGCGATACGCAGTATTTT
many | TRBJ2-7 | NA | TRBV29-1 | CSVEDPAGVAYEQYF | TGCAGCGTTGAAGATCCGGCAGGGGTGGCATACGAGCAGTACTTC
many | TRBJ2-5 | TRBD1 | TRBV7-9 | CASSLLGQGTETQYF | TGTGCCAGCAGCCTACTTGGACAGGGGACGGAGACCCAGTACTTC
many | TRBJ2-4 | NA | TRBV7-9 | CASIDSKNIQYF | TGTGCCAGCATTGACAGCAAAAACATTCAGTACTTC
NA | TRBJ2-7 | NA | TRBV9 | CASSLRRDSAWMEQYF | TGTGCCAGCAGCCTCCGGAGGGACAGCGCCTGGATGGAGCAGTACTTC